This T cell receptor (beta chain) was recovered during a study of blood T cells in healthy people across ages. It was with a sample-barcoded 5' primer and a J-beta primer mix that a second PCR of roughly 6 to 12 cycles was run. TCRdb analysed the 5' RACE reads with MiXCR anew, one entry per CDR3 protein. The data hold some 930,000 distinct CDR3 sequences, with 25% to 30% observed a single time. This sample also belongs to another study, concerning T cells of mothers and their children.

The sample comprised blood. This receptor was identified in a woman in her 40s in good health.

The CDR3 nucleotides are TGTGCCAGCAGCCTCAACCGGAACCAGGCGGGGGCGGGTCAGCCCCAGCATTTT. Amino acid sequence: CASSLNRNQAGAGQPQHF. The chain uses TRBV6-1 and TRBJ1-5; TRBD1 is a possible D gene (6 bases). Trimming took off 6 bases at V and 6 bases at J, with 27 bases between the two ends. The CDR3 runs to 18 residues. Germline V gene sequence: CDR1 MNHNS, CDR2 SASEGT.